This passage covers 29 T cell receptor beta chains from one sample sequenced in a study of T cell repertoires in cytomegalovirus infection. TCRdb independently ran MiXCR on the reads; one entry per CDR3 protein. The data hold 150,000 to 200,000 distinct CDR3 sequences, with roughly 27% observed a single time. The sequencing input was PBMCs. The receptor set was obtained from a human donor in good health (CMV status not recorded). Some clones in this sample may be carry-over from other donors' samples.

This sequence joins TRBV2 and TRBJ1-2; D is uncertain. The V end was cut by 7 bases, the J end by 0 bases, with 12 bases between. The CDR3 totals 14 residues. The germline V gene has CDR1 SNHLY and CDR2 FYNNEI. The CDR3 region is CASTTDTSNYGYTF. The CDR3 DNA reads as TGTGCCAGCACCACCGACACATCTAACTATGGCTACACCTTC.

The chain carries TRBV7-9 and TRBJ1-2; D unresolved. CDR3 length equals 13 residues. The germline V gene has CDR1 SEHNR and CDR2 FQNEAQ (reference sequence). Between the trimmed V and J ends, which lost 5 bases and 6 bases, there was a span of 13 bases. The chain's CDR3 is CASSPAKGDGYTF. In DNA, the CDR3 is TGTGCCAGCAGCCCTGCCAAGGGAGATGGCTACACCTTC.

This clonotype was detected only a few times. This chain's CDR3 is CASSEKPGSYGYTF. CDR3 in DNA: TGTGCCAGCAGTGAAAAACCTGGAAGCTATGGCTACACCTTC. This chain links TRBV2 with TRBJ1-2; no firm D call. Per germline, CDR1 SNHLY and CDR2 FYNNEI. The CDR3 spans 14 residues. V lost 2 bases, J lost 4 bases, and 11 bases lay in between.

This clonotype has only a few counts. This chain uses TRBV7-8 with TRBJ1-2, with 7 positions matching TRBD1. This CDR3 is 15 amino acids long. Germline V lookup: CDR1 SGHVS, CDR2 FQNEAQ. V gave up 5 bases and J gave up 4 bases; unmatched junction bases: 10. CDR3 DNA: TGTGCCAGCAGCCAACAGGGGAATCTTGGCTATGGCTACACCTTC. Translated: CASSQQGNLGYGYTF.

This clonotype was counted between two and nine times. The rearrangement links TRBV7-2 to TRBJ2-3; D is undetermined. The germline gives CDR1 SGHTA, CDR2 FQGNSA. Trimming took 0 bases from V and 4 from J, leaving 8 bases between them. This CDR3 has 14 amino acids. This CDR3 reads CASSLASPPDTQYF. The CDR3 coding sequence is TGTGCCAGCAGCTTAGCTTCTCCCCCAGATACGCAGTATTTT.

The chain carries TRBV7-8 and TRBJ1-4; D remains unclear. The CDR3 loop spans 17 amino acids. Trimming took off 0 bases at V and 5 bases at J, with 16 bases between the two ends. Germline loops: CDR1 SGHVS, CDR2 FQNEAQ. The CDR3 sequence: CASSLAHSEGLNEKLFF. CDR3 nucleotides: TGTGCCAGCAGCTTAGCGCACAGCGAAGGCCTGAATGAAAAACTGTTTTTT.

V is TRBV5-1 and J is TRBJ2-5, with D possibly matching TRBD2 (5 bases). This CDR3 spans 14 amino acids. Looked up from germline, CDR1 is SGHRS and CDR2 is YFSETQ. Deletions cut 2 bases from V and 3 bases from J, with 11 bases between. The CDR3 here is CASSFLSGKETQYF. The CDR3 DNA reads TGCGCCAGCAGCTTTCTGTCGGGGAAAGAGACCCAGTACTTC.

This clonotype has a handful of counts. V gene TRBV6-5 combines with J gene TRBJ1-1; D perhaps matches TRBD1 (6 bases). This CDR3 contains 15 residues. Trimming stripped 2 bases from V and 5 bases from J, with 15 bases between. Germline V lookup: CDR1 MNHEY, CDR2 SVGAGI. The CDR3 nucleotides read TGTGCCAGCAGTTACCGCCCGGGGGCGCGGACTGAAGCTTTCTTT. Encoded protein: CASSYRPGARTEAFF.

The V and J genes are TRBV5-1 and TRBJ2-3; D unclear. Germline loops: CDR1 SGHRS, CDR2 YFSETQ. The CDR3 totals 15 residues. V lost 4 bases, J lost 1 base, and 13 bases lay in between. CDR3 sequence reads: CASSDPQRGTDTQYF. The DNA for the CDR3 is TGCGCCAGCAGCGACCCCCAGCGAGGCACAGATACGCAGTATTTT.

This chain uses TRBV6-2 or TRBV6-3 with TRBJ1-1; D call uncertain. CDR1 is MNHEY and CDR2 is SVGEGT in the germline V gene. The CDR3 runs to 11 residues. Trimming stripped 5 bases from V and 11 bases from J, with 12 bases between. The CDR3 DNA reads TGTGCCAGCAGTCGACTCAATCGGGCTTTCTTT. Translated, it gives CASSRLNRAFF.

The V and J genes are TRBV6-1 and TRBJ2-7; D might be TRBD2 (5 bases). The CDR3 is made up of 15 amino acids. V lost 8 bases and J 3 bases, leaving 20 bases between the germline ends. Germline-derived CDR1 and CDR2 are MNHNS and SASEGT. This chain's CDR3 is CASHPRRPGIYEQYF. In DNA form, the CDR3 reads TGTGCCAGCCATCCGCGAAGACCGGGGATCTACGAGCAGTACTTC.

This clonotype was found a few times. The genes are TRBV7-9 and TRBJ1-5; possible D gene TRBD1, 6 bases. The V end was cut by 5 bases, the J end by 9 bases, with 14 bases between. Germline V CDR1 and CDR2: SEHNR, FQNEAQ (reference sequence). This CDR3 is built from 13 residues. The CDR3 region has the DNA TGTGCCAGCAGCCCCGGGGGGCGCGGGCCCCAGCATTTT. It specifies CASSPGGRGPQHF.

This clonotype was counted many times. The genes are TRBV11-2 and TRBJ2-7, with 9 bases matching TRBD1. The CDR3 is made up of 16 amino acids. The ends lost 6 bases at V and 3 bases at J; junction bases unmatched: 12. Germline V gene sequence: CDR1 SGHAT, CDR2 FQNNGV. The chain's CDR3 is CASRRPGGQGRYEQYF. The CDR3 DNA reads as TGTGCCAGCAGAAGACCTGGGGGACAGGGACGCTACGAGCAGTACTTC.

The chain has TRBV7-4 and TRBJ1-1; D is undetermined. The CDR3 consists of 14 residues. With 5 bases removed from V and 6 bases from J, the gap between germline ends came to 16 bases. Germline CDR1 reads SGHVT; CDR2 reads SQSDAQ. CDR3 DNA: TGTGCCAGCAGCCCGATCTTGGCCGGAGCTGAAGCTTTCTTT. The encoded protein is CASSPILAGAEAFF.

This chain links TRBV28 with TRBJ2-6, with D tentatively TRBD2 (5 bases). Trimming stripped 5 bases from V and 0 bases from J, with 8 bases between. Germline CDR1 MDHEN, CDR2 SYDVKM. The CDR3 has 15 amino acids. The CDR3 protein is CASSRRDSGANVLTF. The CDR3 bases are TGTGCCAGCAGTCGCCGGGACTCTGGGGCCAACGTCCTGACTTTC.

This clonotype was seen at least ten times. This chain links TRBV7-2 with TRBJ1-6; tentatively, D is TRBD1 (5 bases). V gave up 5 bases and J gave up 5 bases, with 10 bases separating them. This CDR3 has 14 amino acids. The germline CDR1 and CDR2 sequences are SGHTA and FQGNSA. The CDR3, as DNA: TGTGCCAGCAGCCAGGGAGGGCATAATTCACCCCTCCACTTT. Translating it yields CASSQGGHNSPLHF.

This clonotype showed up just a few times. The CDR3 loop reads CSAREERKETQYF. The CDR3 nucleotides read TGCAGTGCTAGAGAGGAAAGAAAAGAGACCCAGTACTTC. The chain uses TRBV20-1 and TRBJ2-5; D call uncertain. Per the germline V gene, CDR1 is DFQATT and CDR2 is SNEGSKA (reference sequence). The V end lost 0 bases, the J end lost 3 bases, and 8 bases lay between the germline ends. The CDR3 consists of 13 residues.

This chain links TRBV7-6 with TRBJ2-5, with D unresolved. Germline CDR1 is SGHVS and CDR2 is FNYEAQ. Trimming shortened V by 0 bases and J by 0 bases, and 5 bases separated the two germline ends. The length of the CDR3 is 14 residues. CDR3 in amino acids: CASSLARDQETQYF. The CDR3 DNA sequence: TGTGCCAGCAGCTTAGCGCGCGACCAAGAGACCCAGTACTTC.

The CDR3 here is CASSLFQAFYGYTF. The CDR3 bases are TGTGCCAGCAGCTTATTTCAGGCTTTCTATGGCTACACCTTC. The V gene is TRBV7-2, the J gene TRBJ1-2, with D hard to call. The CDR3 length is 14 residues. Trimming left V 2 bases short and J 4 bases short, with 11 bases between. Germline CDR1 SGHTA, CDR2 FQGNSA. The whole variable domain, filled in from reference TRBV7-2 and TRBJ1-2, reads GAGVSQSPSNKVTEKGKDVELRCDPISGHTALYWYRQSLGQGLEFLIYFQGNSAPDKSGLPSDRFSAERTGGSVSTLTIQRTQQEDSAVYLCASSLFQAFYGYTFGSGTRLTVV.

The rearrangement uses TRBV19 and TRBJ1-6; 10 positions agree with TRBD1. CDR3 length: 16 amino acids. The V gene end was trimmed by 3 bases and the J gene end by 6 bases; junction bases not matched to a gene: 5. In germline, CDR1 is LNHDA, CDR2 SQIVND (reference sequence). CDR3 protein: CASSIAGQGTNSPLHF. CDR3 sequence (DNA): TGTGCCAGTAGTATCGCGGGACAGGGGACTAATTCACCCCTCCACTTT. The full variable domain, its missing parts supplied by reference TRBV19 and TRBJ1-6, is DGGITQSPKYLFRKEGQNVTLSCEQNLNHDAMYWYRQDPGQGLRLIYYSQIVNDFQKGDIAEGYSVSREKKESFPLTVTSAQKNPTAFYLCASSIAGQGTNSPLHFGNGTRLTVT.

The chain couples TRBV19 to TRBJ2-4; maybe TRBD1 (5 bases). Trimming pared 6 bases from V and 10 bases from J, leaving 10 bases between. This CDR3 has 11 amino acids. Germline CDR1 and CDR2: LNHDA and SQIVND (reference sequence). The CDR3 spells CASRGDRIQYF. CDR3 bases: TGTGCCAGTAGAGGAGACAGAATTCAGTACTTC. Supplemented by reference TRBV19 and TRBJ2-4, the full variable domain reads DGGITQSPKYLFRKEGQNVTLSCEQNLNHDAMYWYRQDPGQGLRLIYYSQIVNDFQKGDIAEGYSVSREKKESFPLTVTSAQKNPTAFYLCASRGDRIQYFGAGTRLSVL.

Note on this clonotype: This may arise from a read error, as a much more abundant clone is one base away. V and J are TRBV7-2 and TRBJ2-7; TRBD1 matches 9 bases. Germline V lookup: CDR1 SGHTA, CDR2 FQGNSA. This CDR3 is 14 amino acids long. The CDR3 reads CASSSGTGIVLRFF. As DNA, the CDR3 is TGTGCCAGCAGCTCCGGGACAGGGATCGTTTTGCGTTTCTTC.

The chain recombines TRBV7-8 with TRBJ2-7, with D hard to call. Germline V gene data show CDR1 as SGHVS and CDR2 as FQNEAQ. Trimming stripped 5 bases from V and 4 bases from J, with 9 bases between. This CDR3 has 12 amino acids. The CDR3 is CASSPVSYEQYF. The CDR3 DNA is TGTGCCAGCAGCCCAGTCTCGTACGAGCAGTACTTC.

As for this clonotype: At one boundary the junction diverges from the germline segment, which might be a read error. The genes are TRBV6-2 or TRBV6-3 and TRBJ1-1; TRBD1 matches at 9 bases. The CDR3 sequence is 14 residues long. Germline V lookup: CDR1 MNHEY, CDR2 SVGEGT. The CDR3 DNA reads as TGTGTCAGCAGTTTCAGGACAGGGGAATCTGAAGCTTTCTTT. Amino acids: CVSSFRTGESEAFF.

V is TRBV6-2 or TRBV6-3 and J is TRBJ1-5, with TRBD1 matching 9 bases. CDR1 MNHEY and CDR2 SVGEGT come from the germline V gene. This CDR3 region has 14 residues. After removal of 4 bases from V and 5 bases from J, the junction contained 3 bases not matched to a gene. The CDR3 DNA is TGTGCCAGCAGTTCCCGGGACAGGGATCAGCCCCAGCATTTT. Its translation is CASSSRDRDQPQHF.

This clonotype has more than one count but fewer than ten. This chain joins TRBV6-5 and TRBJ2-4; 7 nucleotides line up with TRBD2. The V gene's germline CDR1 is MNHEY and CDR2 SVGAGI. CDR3 size: 14 residues. V lost 0 bases and J lost 8; bases outside the gene matches: 4. The CDR3 nucleotides read TGTGCCAGCAGTTACTCGGGGGGGACGGACATTCAGTACTTC. Its translation: CASSYSGGTDIQYF.

This clonotype was seen a handful of times. This rearrangement joins TRBV29-1 to TRBJ1-5; D unclear. V was shortened by 4 bases and J by 3 bases, with 7 bases between the two germline ends. The CDR3 has 12 residues. Germline V gene data show CDR1 as SQVTM and CDR2 as ANQGSEA. CDR3 in DNA: TGCAGCGTTGGGGTGGACAATCAGCCCCAGCATTTT. Translating it yields CSVGVDNQPQHF.

This clonotype was counted only a few times. V is TRBV19 and J is TRBJ2-1; 10 positions match TRBD1. The trim removed 4 bases at V and 6 bases at J, leaving 6 bases unmatched. Germline CDR1 is LNHDA and CDR2 is SQIVND (reference sequence). The CDR3 spans 15 residues. CDR3 sequence: CASSTPGQGINEQFF. CDR3 DNA sequence: TGTGCCAGTAGTACTCCGGGACAGGGGATCAATGAGCAGTTCTTC. Looking up the rest from reference TRBV19 and TRBJ2-1 gives the full variable domain: DGGITQSPKYLFRKEGQNVTLSCEQNLNHDAMYWYRQDPGQGLRLIYYSQIVNDFQKGDIAEGYSVSREKKESFPLTVTSAQKNPTAFYLCASSTPGQGINEQFFGPGTRLTVL.

This clonotype has more than one count but fewer than ten. V usage is TRBV20-1 and J usage is TRBJ1-6; possibly TRBD1 for D (6 bases). The CDR3 consists of 15 residues. V lost 0 bases, J lost 6 bases, and 12 bases lay in between. Germline CDR1 is DFQATT and CDR2 is SNEGSKA (reference sequence). CDR3 loop: CSAREQGTPNSPLHF. CDR3 sequence (DNA): TGCAGTGCTAGAGAGCAGGGGACACCTAATTCACCCCTCCACTTT.